This T cell receptor beta chain was found in a study of CD8+CD57+ T cells in acquired aplastic anemia. Study in general: Average DNA yield from sorted CD4+ and CD8+ cells was about 3.2 ug. Overall study findings and caveats: Found in both controls and patients were approximately 29 CD8+ CDR3 sequences.

This clonotype has just a few counts. As yet, its antigen is unknown. A much larger clone differs from this one at a single base, so this may be a read error. This is likely a read error, given that the CDR3 carries no conserved phenylalanine or tryptophan at its end. The patients chosen for sequencing had shown expansion of CD8+CD57+ cells (detected by flow cytometry). There was no therapy given to any patient before the blood sampling took place. Genomic DNA constituted the template upon which TCR beta VDJ and CDR3 profiling was performed. Each CDR3 protein is one row after TCRdb ran MiXCR on the reads. The sample contains 300,000 or so distinct CDR3 sequences, around three fifths of which appear only once. Sequencing was carried out using sorted CD4+, CD8+, or CD8+CD57+ T cells (not recorded which) from PBMCs. The TCR originated in a human donor with aplastic anemia.

The CDR3 region has the DNA TGTGCCAGCAGTGTTAAAGGCCAAGAGACCCAGTACCTC. This encodes CASSVKGQETQYL. The chain joins TRBV12-3 or TRBV12-4 to TRBJ2-5; D is ambiguous. The CDR3 loop spans 13 amino acids. The germline V and J ends were trimmed by 5 bases and 1 base, with 8 bases remaining between them.